These 4 T cell receptor beta chains came from one sample sequenced in a study of identical twins. TCRdb reprocessed the 5' RACE reads with MiXCR, giving one entry per CDR3 protein. The table has approximately 190,000 distinct CDR3 sequences, 15% to 20% seen once. This sample also appeared in a second study, on T cells expressing NK-cell markers.

Sequences were obtained from CD8+ T cells sorted from blood. The source of these receptors is a woman between 18 and 30 years old in good health.

The V call is TRBV5-1, the J call TRBJ2-5, with a tentative D call TRBD2 (7 bases). Trimming stripped 6 bases from V and 2 bases from J, with 8 bases between. Per germline, CDR1 SGHRS and CDR2 YFSETQ. This CDR3 comprises 12 residues. CDR3: CASKGGQETQYF. The CDR3 region has the DNA TGCGCCAGCAAGGGGGGGCAAGAGACCCAGTACTTC.

This clonotype has just a few counts. This chain joins TRBV6-2 or TRBV6-3 and TRBJ2-1; D ambiguous. Deletions cut 7 bases from V and 5 bases from J, with 9 bases between. Germline CDR1 MNHEY, CDR2 SVGEGT. This CDR3 spans 12 amino acids. The CDR3 loop is CASMGFHNEQFF. The CDR3 DNA reads TGTGCCAGCATGGGTTTCCACAATGAGCAGTTCTTC.

J is TRBJ2-7 and V is TRBV27, with TRBD1 identical over 8 bases. The CDR3 runs to 15 residues. The germline CDR1 and CDR2 sequences are MNHEY and SMNVEV (reference sequence). J was trimmed by 2 bases and V by 6 bases; bases with no gene match: 9. The CDR3 region is CASSPIDRGTYEQYF. DNA of the CDR3: TGTGCCAGCAGCCCAATCGACAGGGGAACCTACGAGCAGTACTTC.

J is TRBJ2-1 and V is TRBV12-5; D unclear. Per germline, CDR1 LGHNT and CDR2 FRNRAP. Trimming took 4 bases from V and 4 from J, leaving 11 bases between them. The CDR3 loop spans 14 amino acids. CDR3 in DNA: TGTGCTAGTGGTTCCCTCCTACAGTACAATGAGCAGTTCTTC. Translating gives CASGSLLQYNEQFF.